A selection of T cell receptor beta chains follows, all from one sample in a study of blood T cells in healthy people across ages. TCRdb reprocessed the 5' RACE reads with MiXCR, giving one entry per CDR3 protein. This repertoire shows 1.5 million to 2 million distinct CDR3 sequences, about 50% found once; its top ten account for around 2.1%. The material sequenced was blood. Receptor source: a woman between 35 and 50 years old in good health. CDR3s include the opening cysteine and the closing phenylalanine or tryptophan. Each record gives: clone size, J gene, D gene, V gene, CDR3 DNA, CDR3 protein. A D gene is named only where the DNA matches it firmly. Not every row has a clone size; where given, it reads once, few, many or a size class.

. | TRBJ2-3 | TRBD1 | TRBV6-1 | TGTGCCAGCACCAGGACAGGACTGTGGGATACGCAGTATTTT | CASTRTGLWDTQYF
. | TRBJ2-1 | TRBD1 | TRBV4-3 | TGCGCCAGCAGCCAAGATTCCGGGACAGGGTACAATGAGCAGTTCTTC | CASSQDSGTGYNEQFF
once | TRBJ2-1 | TRBD1 | TRBV12-5 | TGTGTTAGTGGTTTGGGACAGGGGGCGCGGTACAATGAGCAGTTCTTC | CVSGLGQGARYNEQFF
. | TRBJ2-7 | TRBD2 | TRBV2 | TGTGCCAGCAGGGCGTCTAGCGGGCTGGACGAGCAGTACTTC | CASRASSGLDEQYF
. | TRBJ1-1 | . | TRBV4-3 | TGCGCCAGCAGCCAAGAAGAGCGGAACACTGAAGCTTTCTTT | CASSQEERNTEAFF
. | TRBJ1-1 | . | TRBV27 | TGTGCCAGCAGTTTATCGCTGGGGGCGAACACTGAAGCTTTCTTT | CASSLSLGANTEAFF
. | TRBJ1-4 | . | TRBV14 | TGTGCCAGCAGCCAAGATCCCAGCGGGGAAAAACTGTTTTTT | CASSQDPSGEKLFF
. | TRBJ2-3 | . | TRBV20-1 | TGCAGTGCTGCTACAGGGGGGGGCCCAGATACGCAGTATTTT | CSAATGGGPDTQYF
few | TRBJ2-7 | TRBD2 | TRBV6-1 | TGTGCCAGCAGTGAAACTAGCGCGAACTCCTACGAGCAGTACTTC | CASSETSANSYEQYF
few | TRBJ2-3 | . | TRBV11-2 | TGTGCCAGCACCGATTGGAGCGGCACAGATACGCAGTATTTT | CASTDWSGTDTQYF
. | TRBJ2-5 | TRBD2 | TRBV7-9 | TGTGCCAGCAGTAATTCTAGCGGGGGTTTTGAGACCCAGTACTTC | CASSNSSGGFETQYF
. | TRBJ2-5 | . | TRBV3-1 | TGTGCCAGCAGCCAAGCGGGCTCTGGGCAAGGGACCCAGTACTTC | CASSQAGSGQGTQYF
. | TRBJ2-7 | TRBD2 | TRBV7-8 | TGTGCCAGCAGCTTAAATACCGGGACTAGTTCCTACGAGCAGTACTTC | CASSLNTGTSSYEQYF
. | TRBJ2-7 | . | TRBV4-1 | TGCGCCAGCAGCCAAGGAGATCCGGTCAGCTCCTACGAGCAGTACTTC | CASSQGDPVSSYEQYF
. | TRBJ2-7 | . | TRBV20-1 | TGCAGTGCTAGAGGGCAGGGCTCGAATGAGCAGTACTTC | CSARGQGSNEQYF
. | TRBJ2-5 | . | TRBV12-5 | TGTGCTAGTGGTTTCCCGGACCCCCAACGGGAGACCCAGTACTTC | CASGFPDPQRETQYF
few | TRBJ1-4 | TRBD1 | TRBV7-9 | TGTGCCAGCAGAGGAGACAGGGACGTTGATGAAAAACTGTTTTTT | CASRGDRDVDEKLFF
few | TRBJ2-1 | TRBD2 | TRBV27 | TGTGCCAGCAGTTTAGGGACTAGCGGGGGGGACAATGAGCAGTTCTTC | CASSLGTSGGDNEQFF
. | TRBJ2-3 | . | TRBV20-1 | TGCAGTGCTGAAACGGGACTTAGCACAGATACGCGGTATTTT | CSAETGLSTDTRYF
. | TRBJ1-5 | TRBD1 | TRBV27 | TGTGCCAGCAGTTACAGGGGGCTGAGCAATCAGCCCCAGCATTTT | CASSYRGLSNQPQHF
once | TRBJ2-7 | . | TRBV20-1 | TGCAGTGCTAAGGACCCTCGGATCTCCTACGAGCAGTACTTC | CSAKDPRISYEQYF
. | TRBJ2-3 | . | TRBV7-2 | TGTGCCAGCAGCTTAGGCCCCAGGGTAGATACGCAGTATTTT | CASSLGPRVDTQYF
. | TRBJ2-4 | . | TRBV6-1 | TGTGCCAGCAGTACGGAGCCGCTAGCCAAAAACATTCAGTACTTC | CASSTEPLAKNIQYF
. | TRBJ2-5 | . | TRBV7-7 | TGTGCTAGCAGCTTATCGGTGACCGAAGAGACCCAGTACTTC | CASSLSVTEETQYF
. | TRBJ1-2 | TRBD1 | TRBV20-1 | TGCAGTGCCCCCCTGGGACAGGGGATCTATGGCTACACCTTC | CSAPLGQGIYGYTF
. | TRBJ2-7 | . | TRBV6-1 | TGTGCCAGCAGTGAATCCGCGGACAGCTCCTACGAGCAGTACTTC | CASSESADSSYEQYF
few | TRBJ2-3 | TRBD1 | TRBV5-1 | TGCGCCAGCAGCTCCGTACTGGGACAGGATACGCAGTATTTT | CASSSVLGQDTQYF
few | TRBJ2-1 | TRBD2 | TRBV7-2 | TGTGCCACCCACTTACAGGTAGCGGGGGACAATGAGCAGTTCTTC | CATHLQVAGDNEQFF
. | TRBJ1-6 | TRBD1 | TRBV20-1 | TGCAGTGCTAGAGATGGACAGGTTAATTCACCCCTCCACTTT | CSARDGQVNSPLHF
. | TRBJ2-1 | TRBD2 | TRBV12-3/TRBV12-4 | TGTGCCAGCAGTACCGACCTTAGCGGGGACTACAATGAGCAGTTCTTC | CASSTDLSGDYNEQFF
. | TRBJ2-5 | . | TRBV28 | TGTGCCAGCAGAATTAACGCGGGGTACGGAACCCAGTACTTC | CASRINAGYGTQYF
many | TRBJ2-7 | . | TRBV29-1 | TGCAGCGTGGATGCAGGGGGTAGCGGAGGCGAGCAGTACTTC | CSVDAGGSGGEQYF
few | TRBJ2-3 | TRBD2 | TRBV20-1 | TGCAGTGCTAGCGAAGCGGGGGGGATCACAGATACGCAGTATTTT | CSASEAGGITDTQYF
. | TRBJ1-1 | . | TRBV27 | TGTGCCAGCAGCCCCCCCGTGGGGACTGAAGCTTTCTTT | CASSPPVGTEAFF
. | TRBJ2-3 | TRBD2 | TRBV27 | TGTGCCAGCAGTTTATCTAGCGGGGGCGGGTATACGCAGTATTTT | CASSLSSGGGYTQYF
few | TRBJ2-1 | . | TRBV13 | TGTGCCAGCAGCGGGGGACACATGAGCTCCTACAATGAGCAGTTCTTC | CASSGGHMSSYNEQFF
. | TRBJ1-1 | . | TRBV29-1 | TGCAGCGTTATACAGCAGAACACTGAAGCTTTCTTT | CSVIQQNTEAFF
. | TRBJ2-3 | TRBD2 | TRBV7-9 | TGTGCCAGCAGACCAAGCGGGAAAAGCACAGATACGCAGTATTTT | CASRPSGKSTDTQYF
. | TRBJ2-5 | . | TRBV6-8 | TGTGCCAGCAGTTACTCTTTACCCTCGGGCGGCAGGGCTGGGGAGGAGACCCAGTACTTC | CASSYSLPSGGRAGEETQYF
few | TRBJ2-3 | TRBD2 | TRBV6-2/TRBV6-3 | TGTGCCAGCAGTTTCCTCCTAGCGGGGGGCAAGGATACGCAGTATTTT | CASSFLLAGGKDTQYF
once | TRBJ2-7 | TRBD2 | TRBV7-2 | TGTGCCAGCAGCCCGAGCGGGGTAGAGTCAGGCGAGCAGTACTTC | CASSPSGVESGEQYF
. | TRBJ2-2 | TRBD1 | TRBV5-1 | TGCGCCAGCAGCTGGAAGGGACAGGGGGCCACCGGGGAGCTGTTTTTT | CASSWKGQGATGELFF
many | TRBJ2-1 | . | TRBV7-2 | TGTGCCAGCTCCCTGGGGGGGCCAGGGAATGAGCAGTTCTTC | CASSLGGPGNEQFF
. | TRBJ1-1 | . | TRBV6-1 | TGTGCCAGCAGGTATGGGAACACTGAAGCTTTCTTT | CASRYGNTEAFF
. | TRBJ2-3 | . | TRBV10-3 | TGTGCCATCTCCGGGGCCTACCCAACAGATACGCAGTATTTT | CAISGAYPTDTQYF
. | TRBJ2-7 | TRBD1 | TRBV2 | TGTGCCAGCAGTACCATACAGGGGTTACTTAGCTCCTACGAGCAGTACTTC | CASSTIQGLLSSYEQYF
. | TRBJ1-2 | . | TRBV9 | TGTGCCAGCAGCGTAGCGTCGGACTATGGCTACACCTTC | CASSVASDYGYTF
. | TRBJ2-1 | . | TRBV29-1 | TGCAGCGTTGGGTCGGCAGGCAATGAGCAGTTCTTC | CSVGSAGNEQFF
few | TRBJ2-3 | . | TRBV20-1 | TGCAGTGCTAGAGTACCCCCCACAGATACGCAGTATTTT | CSARVPPTDTQYF
many | TRBJ2-3 | . | TRBV28 | TGTGCCAGCAGTTTAAGGGCGGACGGCACAGATACGCAGTATTTT | CASSLRADGTDTQYF
. | TRBJ2-1 | . | TRBV5-4 | TGTGCCAGCAGCTTGTCGTCCGTTAGCGCCCTTACCAATGAGCAGTTCTTC | CASSLSSVSALTNEQFF
. | TRBJ2-4 | . | TRBV2 | TGTGCCAGCAGTGATGGGCAGCTAGCCAAAAACATTCAGTACTTC | CASSDGQLAKNIQYF
few | TRBJ2-7 | . | TRBV5-1 | TGCGCCAGCAGCTTGGACTCGGGCCCCTACGAGCAGTACTTC | CASSLDSGPYEQYF